This T cell receptor beta chain was documented in a study of blood T cell repertoires in COVID-19. On the study more broadly: T cells, B-cell-depleted T cells, or PBMCs provided the cDNA or gDNA that served as material.

Authors' analysis steps: From reference gene primer amplification, estimates of nucleated cell counts were derived. Sequencing was performed with immunoSEQ multiplex PCR; in TCRdb, only in-frame clones are kept and a portion is missing. Clone size and the V and J calls come from that table; the DNA yielded D and trimming. This sample yields some 170,000 clones, of which around 80% are seen a single time; 7% to 9% belongs to the top ten. V shed 5 bases, J shed 5 bases, and the junction held 8 bases outside the gene matches. The length of the CDR3 is 15 residues. Germline CDR1 is KGHDR and CDR2 is SFDVKD.

This clonotype was obtained from a man between 60 and 70 years old with acute or convalescent COVID-19. Input material: peripheral blood. This chain connects TRBV24-1 to TRBJ2-3; 8 bases are a match to TRBD1. The CDR3 bases are TGTGCCACCAGTGCCTGGACAGGGCAAGGAGATACGCAGTATTTT. Translation: CATSAWTGQGDTQYF.